This passage covers 5 T cell receptor beta chains from one sample sequenced in a study of beta chain features in type 1 diabetes. Expressed TCRB transcripts were sequenced because the entire RNA isolate underwent reverse transcription. Profiled with immunoSEQ multiplex PCR; TCRdb holds only in-frame clones, not every one. The data contain 150,000 to 190,000 clones, around 8.5% of them seen just once; the ten biggest clones take up approximately 0.65%. Sequencing was carried out using central memory CD4+ T cells from blood. The receptor set was obtained from a man aged 18-30 years in good health.

The rearrangement uses TRBV6-5 and TRBJ2-5, with 11 bases that match TRBD1. The J call may be mistaken, given a closer DNA end match to TRBJ2-7. The germline V gene has CDR1 MNHEY and CDR2 SVGAGI. The length of the CDR3 is 15 residues. The CDR3 nucleotides read TGTGCCAGCAGATATCGGGACAGGGGGTCCTACGAGCAGTACTTC. Amino acid sequence: CASRYRDRGSYEQYF.

The chain recombines TRBV20-1 with TRBJ2-1; unclear D gene. Between the trimmed V and J ends, which lost 3 bases and 6 bases, there was a span of 6 bases. The CDR3 runs 11 residues. Per the germline V gene, CDR1 is DFQATT and CDR2 is SNEGSKA (reference sequence). The CDR3 region has the DNA TGCAGTGCTAGTTGGCTCAATGAGCAGTTCTTC. The encoded protein is CSASWLNEQFF.

The gene calls are TRBV11-2 and TRBJ2-1; maybe TRBD2 (6 bases). Germline-derived CDR1 and CDR2 are SGHAT and FQNNGV. The CDR3 is 15 residues long. V gave up 0 bases and J gave up 4 bases, with 10 bases separating them. For the CDR3, the DNA is TGTGCCAGCAGCTTAGACGGGGGTGCTTACAATGAGCAGTTCTTC. Translated, it gives CASSLDGGAYNEQFF.

Only a few counts were recorded for this clone. V and J are TRBV7-6 and TRBJ2-7; 7 bases agree with TRBD1. Germline-derived CDR1 and CDR2 are SGHVS and FNYEAQ. The V and J ends lost 4 bases and 6 bases, in that order; junction bases with no gene match: 3. This CDR3 spans 12 amino acids. As DNA, the CDR3 is TGTGCCAGCAGCTCCTACAGGGGCGAGCAGTACTTC. It translates to CASSSYRGEQYF.

This clone has a count of ten or more. J is TRBJ2-3 and V is TRBV15; no clear D gene. CDR3 length: 14 residues. The V end was cut by 0 bases, the J end by 2 bases, with 6 bases between. Germline V gives CDR1 LNHNV, CDR2 YYDKDF (reference sequence). The chain's CDR3 is CATSRDSYTDTQYF. CDR3 nucleotides: TGTGCCACCAGCAGAGATTCGTACACAGATACGCAGTATTTT.